The source of this TCR beta chain is a study of T-cell memory formation after mild COVID-19. The study, taken as a whole, reports: Some responding clones appeared in pre-infection memory, suggesting cross-reactive memory joined.

Note on this clonotype: Its antigen is not identified.

Constant-segment primers served in 5'RACE that generated TCR alpha and TCR beta cDNA libraries bearing sample barcodes and UMIs. Via MiXCR, TCRdb re-called the 5' RACE reads, giving one row per CDR3 protein. The table shows around 390,000 distinct CDR3 sequences, with more than 15% occurring only once. The CDR3 covers 16 residues. Germline V CDR1 and CDR2: MNHNY, SVGAGI (reference sequence). Trimming cost V 2 bases and J 8 bases, with 19 bases left between them. The chain carries TRBV6-6 and TRBJ2-1, with D possibly matching TRBD2 (6 bases). The source of this sequence is a man younger than 35 who had mild COVID-19 (a few samples of this study predate the infection). Cell type and time point are not known. Sequenced sample: PBMCs or a T cell subset sorted from them (not recorded which). CDR3 region: CASSYGGFQGWDEQFF. The CDR3 nucleotides read TGTGCCAGCAGTTACGGGGGGTTCCAGGGATGGGATGAGCAGTTCTTC.